Reported below is one TCR beta chain. Its target is unknown. With 60 Vbeta and 13 Jbeta primers, the PCR was carried out. Sequencing was performed with immunoSEQ multiplex PCR; in TCRdb, only in-frame clones are kept and a portion is missing. Seen here are some 150,000 clones, around 80% observed once, and the top ten hold 13%. This record comes from a study of cytomegalovirus exposure and HLA in healthy donors. Study-level points and caveats: Beyond CMV serostatus, there was no information to go on about immune exposure.

V was pared by 5 bases and J by 6 bases, with 8 bases of the junction left unmatched. Germline V lookup: CDR1 MDHEN, CDR2 SYDVKM. This CDR3 comprises 15 residues. The TCR was taken from a man younger than 40 in good health and CMV-seropositive. This chain connects TRBV28 to TRBJ2-1; TRBD2 matches at 9 bases. The source material was PBMCs. CDR3 in DNA: TGTGCCAGCAGTATCCAGCGGGAGGTCCTCAATGAGCAGTTCTTC. Translated: CASSIQREVLNEQFF.